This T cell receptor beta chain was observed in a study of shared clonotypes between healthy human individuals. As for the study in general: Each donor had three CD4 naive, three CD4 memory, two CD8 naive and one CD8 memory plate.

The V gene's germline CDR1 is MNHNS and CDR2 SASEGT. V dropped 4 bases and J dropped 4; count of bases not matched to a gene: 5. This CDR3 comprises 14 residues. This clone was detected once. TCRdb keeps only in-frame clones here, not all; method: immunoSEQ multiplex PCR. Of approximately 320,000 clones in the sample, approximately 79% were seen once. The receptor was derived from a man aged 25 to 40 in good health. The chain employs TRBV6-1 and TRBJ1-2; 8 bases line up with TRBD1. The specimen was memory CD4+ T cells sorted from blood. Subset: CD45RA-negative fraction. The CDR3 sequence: CASSATGQVYGYTF. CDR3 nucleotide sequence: TGTGCCAGCAGTGCCACGGGACAGGTCTATGGCTACACCTTC.